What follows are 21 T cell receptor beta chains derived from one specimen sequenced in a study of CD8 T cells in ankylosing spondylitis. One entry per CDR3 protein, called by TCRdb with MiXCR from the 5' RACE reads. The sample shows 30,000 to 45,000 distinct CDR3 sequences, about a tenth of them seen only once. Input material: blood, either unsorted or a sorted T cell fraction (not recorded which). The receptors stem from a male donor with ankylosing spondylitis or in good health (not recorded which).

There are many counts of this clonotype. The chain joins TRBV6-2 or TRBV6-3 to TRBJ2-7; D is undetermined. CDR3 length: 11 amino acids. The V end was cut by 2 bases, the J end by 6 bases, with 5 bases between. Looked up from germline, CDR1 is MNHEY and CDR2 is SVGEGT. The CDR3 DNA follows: TGTGCCAGCAGTTACACGGGCGAGCAGTACTTC. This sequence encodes CASSYTGEQYF.

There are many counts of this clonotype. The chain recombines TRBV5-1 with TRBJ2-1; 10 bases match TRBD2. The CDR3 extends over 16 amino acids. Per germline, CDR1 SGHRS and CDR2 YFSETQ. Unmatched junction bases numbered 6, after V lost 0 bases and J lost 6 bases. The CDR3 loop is CASSLGASGSFNEQFF. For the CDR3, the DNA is TGCGCCAGCAGCTTGGGGGCTAGCGGGAGCTTCAATGAGCAGTTCTTC.

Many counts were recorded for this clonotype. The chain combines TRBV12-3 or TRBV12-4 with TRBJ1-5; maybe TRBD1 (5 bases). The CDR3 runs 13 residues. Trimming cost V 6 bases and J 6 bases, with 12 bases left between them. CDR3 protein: CASSPGRPQPQHF. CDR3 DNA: TGTGCCAGCAGCCCAGGGCGCCCTCAGCCCCAGCATTTT.

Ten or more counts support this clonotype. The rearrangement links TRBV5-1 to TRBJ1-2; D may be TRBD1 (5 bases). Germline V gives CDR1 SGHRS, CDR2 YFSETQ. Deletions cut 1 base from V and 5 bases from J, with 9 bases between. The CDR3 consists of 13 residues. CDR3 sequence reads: CASSLTQDYGYTF. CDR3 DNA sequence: TGCGCCAGCAGCTTGACACAGGATTATGGCTACACCTTC. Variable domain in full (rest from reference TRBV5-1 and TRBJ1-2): KAGVTQTPRYLIKTRGQQVTLSCSPISGHRSVSWYQQTPGQGLQFLFEYFSETQRNKGNFPGRFSGRQFSNSRSEMNVSTLELGDSALYLCASSLTQDYGYTFGSGTRLTVV.

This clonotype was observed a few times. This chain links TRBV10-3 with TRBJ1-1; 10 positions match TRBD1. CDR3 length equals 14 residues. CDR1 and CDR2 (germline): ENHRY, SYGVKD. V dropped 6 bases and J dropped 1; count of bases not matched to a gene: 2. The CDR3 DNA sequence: TGTGCCATCAGGGGACAGGGGTCGAACACTGAAGCTTTCTTT. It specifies CAIRGQGSNTEAFF.

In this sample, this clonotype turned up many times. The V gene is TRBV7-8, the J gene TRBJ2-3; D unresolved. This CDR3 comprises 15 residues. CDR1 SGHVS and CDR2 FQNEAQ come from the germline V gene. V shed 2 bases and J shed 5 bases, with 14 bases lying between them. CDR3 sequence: CASSLTPGFQDTQYF. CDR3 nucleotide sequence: TGTGCCAGCAGCTTAACCCCAGGCTTTCAAGATACGCAGTATTTT.

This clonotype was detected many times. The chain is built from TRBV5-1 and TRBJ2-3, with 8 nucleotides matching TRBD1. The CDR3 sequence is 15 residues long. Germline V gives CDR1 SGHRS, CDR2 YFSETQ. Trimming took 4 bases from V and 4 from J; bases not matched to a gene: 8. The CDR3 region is CASSVTGTGADTQYF. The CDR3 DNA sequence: TGCGCCAGCAGCGTCACCGGGACAGGAGCAGATACGCAGTATTTT.

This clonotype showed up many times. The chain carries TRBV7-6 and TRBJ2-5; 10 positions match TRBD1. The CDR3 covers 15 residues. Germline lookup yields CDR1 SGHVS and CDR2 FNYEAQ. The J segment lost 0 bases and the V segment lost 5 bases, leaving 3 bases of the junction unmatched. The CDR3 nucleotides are TGTGCCAGCAGCCCCGGGACAGGGGACCAAGAGACCCAGTACTTC. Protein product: CASSPGTGDQETQYF.

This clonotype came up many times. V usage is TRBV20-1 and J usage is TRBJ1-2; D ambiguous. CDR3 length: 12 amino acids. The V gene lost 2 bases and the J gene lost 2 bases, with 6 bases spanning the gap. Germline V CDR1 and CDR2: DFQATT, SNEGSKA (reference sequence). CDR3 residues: CSARFANYGYTF. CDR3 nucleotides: TGCAGTGCTAGATTCGCAAACTATGGCTACACCTTC.

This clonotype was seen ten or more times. CDR3 sequence reads: CASSTPGQGRTGELFF. Here the CDR3 DNA reads TGTGCCAGTAGCACACCGGGACAGGGGAGGACCGGGGAGCTGTTTTTT. This chain links TRBV19 with TRBJ2-2; TRBD1 matches at 10 bases. This CDR3 is 16 amino acids long. Germline trimming cut 6 bases from V and 5 bases from J; bases unmatched to any gene: 9. Germline-derived CDR1 and CDR2 are LNHDA and SQIVND (reference sequence).

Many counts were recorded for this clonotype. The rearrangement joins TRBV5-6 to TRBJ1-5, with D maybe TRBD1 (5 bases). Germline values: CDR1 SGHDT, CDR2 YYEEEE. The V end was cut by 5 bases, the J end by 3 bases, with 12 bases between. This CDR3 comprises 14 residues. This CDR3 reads CASSSGTYNQPQHF. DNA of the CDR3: TGTGCCAGCAGTTCCGGGACCTACAATCAGCCCCAGCATTTT. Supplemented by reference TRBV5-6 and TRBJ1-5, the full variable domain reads DAGVTQSPTHLIKTRGQQVTLRCSPKSGHDTVSWYQQALGQGPQFIFQYYEEEERQRGNFPDRFSGHQFPNYSSELNVNALLLGDSALYLCASSSGTYNQPQHFGDGTRLSIL.

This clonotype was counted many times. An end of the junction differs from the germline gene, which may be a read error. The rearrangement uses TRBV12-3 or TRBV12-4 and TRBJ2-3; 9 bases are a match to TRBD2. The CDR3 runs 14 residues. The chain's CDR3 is CASSLAGLYDTQYF. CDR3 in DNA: TGTGCCAGCAGTCTAGCGGGACTCTACGATACGCAGTATTTT.

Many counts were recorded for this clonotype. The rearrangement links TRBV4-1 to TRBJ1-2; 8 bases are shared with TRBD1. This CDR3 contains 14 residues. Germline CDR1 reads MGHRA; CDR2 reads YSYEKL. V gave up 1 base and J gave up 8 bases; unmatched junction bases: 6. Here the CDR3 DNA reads TGCGCCAGCAGCCAAGCGACAGGGGATTCGGGCTACACCTTC. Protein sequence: CASSQATGDSGYTF.

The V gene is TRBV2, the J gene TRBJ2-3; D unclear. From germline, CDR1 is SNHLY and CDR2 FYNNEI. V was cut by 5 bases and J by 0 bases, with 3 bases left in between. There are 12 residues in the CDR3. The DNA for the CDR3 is TGTGCCAGCAGTAGCAGCACAGATACGCAGTATTTT. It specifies CASSSSTDTQYF.

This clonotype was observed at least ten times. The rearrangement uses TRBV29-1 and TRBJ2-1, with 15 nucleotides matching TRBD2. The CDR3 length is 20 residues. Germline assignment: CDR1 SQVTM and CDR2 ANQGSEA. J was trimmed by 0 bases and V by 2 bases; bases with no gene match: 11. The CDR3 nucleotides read TGCAGCGTTGAAAAAGTTTGGACTAGCGGGAGGGCTCGCTCCTACAATGAGCAGTTCTTC. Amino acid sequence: CSVEKVWTSGRARSYNEQFF.

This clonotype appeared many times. The DNA of the CDR3 is TGCGCCAGCAGCCATGAACAGGGTCTTGAAGAGACCCAGTACTTC. Its translation is CASSHEQGLEETQYF. This chain links TRBV4-1 with TRBJ2-5; TRBD1 might be the D (6 bases). The germline V and J ends were trimmed by 3 bases and 3 bases, with 14 bases remaining between them. The CDR3 covers 15 residues. CDR1 is MGHRA and CDR2 is YSYEKL in the germline V gene.

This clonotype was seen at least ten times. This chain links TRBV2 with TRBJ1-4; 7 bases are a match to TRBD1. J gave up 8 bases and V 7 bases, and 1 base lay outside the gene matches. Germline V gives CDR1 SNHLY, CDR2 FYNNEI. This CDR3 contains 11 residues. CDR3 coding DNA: TGTGCCAGCAAGGGGGCGGAAAAACTGTTTTTT. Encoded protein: CASKGAEKLFF.

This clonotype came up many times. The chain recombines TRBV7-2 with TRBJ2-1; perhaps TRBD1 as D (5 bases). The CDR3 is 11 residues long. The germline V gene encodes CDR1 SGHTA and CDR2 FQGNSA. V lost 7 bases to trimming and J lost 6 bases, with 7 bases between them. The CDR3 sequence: CASTRGNEQFF. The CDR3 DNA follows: TGTGCCAGCACTAGGGGCAATGAGCAGTTCTTC.

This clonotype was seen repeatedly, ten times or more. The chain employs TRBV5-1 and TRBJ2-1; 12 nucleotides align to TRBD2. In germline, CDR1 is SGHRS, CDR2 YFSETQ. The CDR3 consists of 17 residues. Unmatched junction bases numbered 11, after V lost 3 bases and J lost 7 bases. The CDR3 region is CASSYSSGGAGGNEQFF. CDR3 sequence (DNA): TGCGCCAGCAGCTACTCTAGCGGGGGGGCCGGGGGAAATGAGCAGTTCTTC.

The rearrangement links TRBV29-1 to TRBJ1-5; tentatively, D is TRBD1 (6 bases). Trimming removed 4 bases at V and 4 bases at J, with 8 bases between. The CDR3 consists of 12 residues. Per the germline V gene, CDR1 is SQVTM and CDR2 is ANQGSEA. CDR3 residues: CSVGTDNQPQHF. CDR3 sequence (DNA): TGCAGCGTTGGGACAGATAATCAGCCCCAGCATTTT.

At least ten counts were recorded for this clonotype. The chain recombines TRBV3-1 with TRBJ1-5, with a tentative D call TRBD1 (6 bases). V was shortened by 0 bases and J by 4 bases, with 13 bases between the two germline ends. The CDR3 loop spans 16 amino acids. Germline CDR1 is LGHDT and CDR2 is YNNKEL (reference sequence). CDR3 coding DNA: TGTGCCAGCAGCCAAGACCACGGGACACAGAATCAGCCCCAGCATTTT. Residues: CASSQDHGTQNQPQHF.